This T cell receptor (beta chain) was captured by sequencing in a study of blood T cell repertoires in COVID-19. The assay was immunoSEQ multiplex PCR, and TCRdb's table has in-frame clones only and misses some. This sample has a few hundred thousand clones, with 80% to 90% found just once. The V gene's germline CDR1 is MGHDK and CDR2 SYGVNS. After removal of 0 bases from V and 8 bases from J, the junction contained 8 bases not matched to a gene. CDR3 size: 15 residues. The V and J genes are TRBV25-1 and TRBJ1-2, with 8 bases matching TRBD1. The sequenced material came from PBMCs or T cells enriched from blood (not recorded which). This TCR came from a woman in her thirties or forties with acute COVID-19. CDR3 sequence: CASSEYTGTGKGYTF. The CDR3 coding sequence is TGTGCCAGCAGTGAATATACGGGGACAGGAAAAGGCTACACCTTC.